These 2 T cell receptor beta chains originate from one sample sequenced in a study of Ad26.COV2.S vaccination and SARS-CoV-2 variants. Method: immunoSEQ multiplex PCR; TCRdb's copy keeps in-frame clones and lacks some. Of some 480,000 clones detected, roughly 85% appear once; the ten largest clones hold 9.5% to 15%. Noted treatment: around 19 received Ad26.COV2.S at low or high dose, single or two shots; roughly five received placebo; per-sample allocation not given. Sampling occurred on day 63 after the first vaccine or placebo injection. The material sequenced was peripheral blood, taken in a trial of Ad26.COV2.S vaccine versus placebo. The source is a person aged 18-60 years who received the Ad26.COV2.S COVID-19 vaccine or a placebo.

The rearrangement links TRBV19 to TRBJ1-4; 7 bases are shared with TRBD1. This CDR3 is 15 amino acids long. The germline CDR1 and CDR2 sequences are LNHDA and SQIVND (reference sequence). The V gene end was trimmed by 1 base and the J gene end by 10 bases; junction bases not matched to a gene: 9. CDR3 sequence (DNA): TGTGCCAGTAGTATAGGGCCCGGGACAGTTGGAAAACTGTTTTTT. It codes for CASSIGPGTVGKLFF.

This clone has only one observation. Other DNA sequences within the sample encode an identical CDR3. CDR3: CASSVASGNTEAFF. The CDR3 region has the DNA TGTGCCAGCAGCGTAGCGTCTGGGAACACTGAAGCTTTCTTT. This chain uses TRBV9 with TRBJ1-1; D gene uncertain. The germline V gene has CDR1 SGDLS and CDR2 YYNGEE. The CDR3 loop spans 14 amino acids. Trimming stripped 0 bases from V and 1 base from J, with 7 bases between.